This TCR beta chain was profiled in a study of neurological immune-mediated disorders. Study details: Of the approximately 35 patients who had multiple sclerosis, some 30 had the relapsing-remitting form and 3 had the secondary progressive form.

The cDNA was synthesized by means of template-switch 5'RACE, which was carried out with 10-nucleotide random UMIs. TCRdb independently ran MiXCR on the 5' RACE reads; one entry per CDR3 protein. The data hold 55,000 to 70,000 distinct CDR3 sequences, with less than 6% observed a single time. General study results and limits: Neither clinical nor MRI features were found to be associated with the multiple sclerosis repertoire cluster. The expanded clones of different subjects shared no CDR3 amino acid sequences (suggesting private repertoires in all groups).

In its sample, this clonotype was seen a few times. The antigen is not known. V was cut by 5 bases and J by 2 bases, with 15 bases left in between. Germline V CDR1 and CDR2: KGHSH, LQKENI. There are 15 residues in the CDR3. The sample consisted of PBMCs. The sequence derives from a woman in her forties or fifties with multiple sclerosis. The chain links TRBV18 to TRBJ1-2, with D tentatively TRBD1 (6 bases). CDR3 in DNA: TGTGCCAGCTCAGCCCTGGGGGGGCCGAACTATGGCTACACCTTC. It translates to CASSALGGPNYGYTF.